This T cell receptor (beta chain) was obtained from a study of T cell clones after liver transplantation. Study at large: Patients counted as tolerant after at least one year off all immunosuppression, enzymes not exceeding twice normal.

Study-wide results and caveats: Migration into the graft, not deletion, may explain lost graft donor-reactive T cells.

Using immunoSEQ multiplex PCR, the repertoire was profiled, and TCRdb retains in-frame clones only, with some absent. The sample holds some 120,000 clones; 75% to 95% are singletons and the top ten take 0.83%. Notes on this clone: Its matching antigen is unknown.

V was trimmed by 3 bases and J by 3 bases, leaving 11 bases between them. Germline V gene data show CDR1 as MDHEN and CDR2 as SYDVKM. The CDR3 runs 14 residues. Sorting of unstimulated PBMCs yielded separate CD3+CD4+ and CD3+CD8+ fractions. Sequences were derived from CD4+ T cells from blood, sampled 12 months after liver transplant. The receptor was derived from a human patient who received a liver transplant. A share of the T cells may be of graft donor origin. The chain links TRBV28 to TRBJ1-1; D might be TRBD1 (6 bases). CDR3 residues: CASSLGRGDTEAFF. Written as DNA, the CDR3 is TGTGCCAGCAGTTTGGGCAGGGGAGACACTGAAGCTTTCTTT.